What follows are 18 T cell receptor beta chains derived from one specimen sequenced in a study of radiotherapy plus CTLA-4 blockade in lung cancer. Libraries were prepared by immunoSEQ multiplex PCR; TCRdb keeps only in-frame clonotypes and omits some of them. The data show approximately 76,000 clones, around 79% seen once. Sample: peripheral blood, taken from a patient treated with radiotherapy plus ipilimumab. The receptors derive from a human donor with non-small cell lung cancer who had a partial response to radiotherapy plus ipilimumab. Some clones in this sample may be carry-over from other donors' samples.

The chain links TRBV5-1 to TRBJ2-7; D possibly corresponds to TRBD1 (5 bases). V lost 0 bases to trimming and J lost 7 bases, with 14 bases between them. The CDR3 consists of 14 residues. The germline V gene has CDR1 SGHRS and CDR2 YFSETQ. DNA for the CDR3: TGCGCCAGCAGCTTGGAGGTAGGGGTGGGGGAGCAGTACTTC. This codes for CASSLEVGVGEQYF.

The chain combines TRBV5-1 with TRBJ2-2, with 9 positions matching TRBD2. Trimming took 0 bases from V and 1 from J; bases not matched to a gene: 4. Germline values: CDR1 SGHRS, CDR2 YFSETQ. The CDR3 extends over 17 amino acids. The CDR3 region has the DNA TGCGCCAGCAGCTTGGGTGTGACTAGCGGGAACACCGGGGAGCTGTTTTTT. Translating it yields CASSLGVTSGNTGELFF.

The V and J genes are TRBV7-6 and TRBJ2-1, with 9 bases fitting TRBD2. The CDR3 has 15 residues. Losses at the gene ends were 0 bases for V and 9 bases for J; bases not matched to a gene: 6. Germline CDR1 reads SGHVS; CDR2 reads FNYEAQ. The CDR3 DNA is TGTGCCAGCAGCTTAGCGCTAGGGACTAGCAGTGAGCAGTTCTTC. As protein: CASSLALGTSSEQFF.

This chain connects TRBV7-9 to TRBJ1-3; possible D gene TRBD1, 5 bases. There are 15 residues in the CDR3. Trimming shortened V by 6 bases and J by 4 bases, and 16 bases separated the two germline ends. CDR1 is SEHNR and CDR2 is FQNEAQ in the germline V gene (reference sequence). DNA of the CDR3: TGTGCCAGCAGACCTGCTGCGACAGACGGAAACACCATATATTTT. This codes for CASRPAATDGNTIYF.

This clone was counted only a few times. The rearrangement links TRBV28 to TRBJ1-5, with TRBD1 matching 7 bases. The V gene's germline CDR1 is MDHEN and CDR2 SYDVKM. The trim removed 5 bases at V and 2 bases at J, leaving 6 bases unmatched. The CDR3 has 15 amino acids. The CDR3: CASSAQGNRNQPQHF. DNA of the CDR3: TGTGCCAGCAGTGCACAGGGGAATCGCAATCAGCCCCAGCATTTT.

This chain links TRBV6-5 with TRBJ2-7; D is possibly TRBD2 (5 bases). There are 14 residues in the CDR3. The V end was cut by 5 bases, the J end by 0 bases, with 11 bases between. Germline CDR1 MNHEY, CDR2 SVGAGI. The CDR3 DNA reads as TGTGCCAGCAGTCAAGGAGGAGACTCCTACGAGCAGTACTTC. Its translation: CASSQGGDSYEQYF.

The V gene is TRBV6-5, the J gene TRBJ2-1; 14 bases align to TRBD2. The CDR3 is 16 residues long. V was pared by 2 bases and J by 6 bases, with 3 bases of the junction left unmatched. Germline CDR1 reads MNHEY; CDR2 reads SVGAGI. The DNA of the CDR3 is TGTGCCAGCAGTTACACGGGACTAGCGGGAGTCAATGAGCAGTTCTTC. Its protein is CASSYTGLAGVNEQFF.

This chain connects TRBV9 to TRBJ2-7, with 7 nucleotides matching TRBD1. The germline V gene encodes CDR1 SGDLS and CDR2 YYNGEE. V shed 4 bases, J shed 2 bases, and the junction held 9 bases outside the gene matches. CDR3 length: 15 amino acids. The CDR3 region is CASSPHGQATYEQYF. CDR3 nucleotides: TGTGCCAGCAGCCCTCACGGACAGGCGACCTACGAGCAGTACTTC.

CDR3 sequence (DNA): TGCGCCAGCAGCCAAGATTTGGTAGCGGGCGACACCTCCTACGAGCAGTACTTC. Residues: CASSQDLVAGDTSYEQYF. This chain links TRBV4-3 with TRBJ2-7; TRBD2 aligns across 7 bases. Germline CDR1 LGHNA, CDR2 YSLEER. This CDR3 has 18 residues. V was clipped by 0 bases and J by 0 bases; unmatched bases: 11.

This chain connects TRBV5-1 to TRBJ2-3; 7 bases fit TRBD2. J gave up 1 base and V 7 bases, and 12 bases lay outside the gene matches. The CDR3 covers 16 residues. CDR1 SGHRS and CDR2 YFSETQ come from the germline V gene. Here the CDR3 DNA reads TGCGCCAGCTCTCGGTCGGCGGGAGTGGGCACAGATACGCAGTATTTT. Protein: CASSRSAGVGTDTQYF.

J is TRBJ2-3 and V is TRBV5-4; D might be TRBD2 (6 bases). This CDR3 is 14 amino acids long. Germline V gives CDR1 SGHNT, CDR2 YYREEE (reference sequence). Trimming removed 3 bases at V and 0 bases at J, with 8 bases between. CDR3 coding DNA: TGTGCCAGCAGCTCAGGGACTAGCACAGATACGCAGTATTTT. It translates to CASSSGTSTDTQYF.

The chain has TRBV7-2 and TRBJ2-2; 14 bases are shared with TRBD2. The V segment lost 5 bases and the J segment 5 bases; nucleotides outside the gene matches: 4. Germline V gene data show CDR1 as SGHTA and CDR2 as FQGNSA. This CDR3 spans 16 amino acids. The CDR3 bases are TGTGCCAGCAGCACCCGACTAGCGGGGGGGACCGGGGAGCTGTTTTTT. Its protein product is CASSTRLAGGTGELFF.

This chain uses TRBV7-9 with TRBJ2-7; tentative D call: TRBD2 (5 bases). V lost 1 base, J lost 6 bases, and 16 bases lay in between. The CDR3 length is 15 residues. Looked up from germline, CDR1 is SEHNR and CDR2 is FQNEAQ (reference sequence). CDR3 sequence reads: CASSLDSGSVSEQYF. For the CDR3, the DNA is TGTGCCAGCAGCTTAGATTCGGGATCGGTCTCCGAGCAGTACTTC.

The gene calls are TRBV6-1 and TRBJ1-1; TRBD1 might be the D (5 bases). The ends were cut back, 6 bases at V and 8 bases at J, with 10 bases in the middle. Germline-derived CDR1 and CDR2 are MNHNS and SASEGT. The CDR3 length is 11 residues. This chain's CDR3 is CASSQGQEAFF. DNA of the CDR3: TGTGCCAGCAGCCAAGGACAAGAAGCTTTCTTT.

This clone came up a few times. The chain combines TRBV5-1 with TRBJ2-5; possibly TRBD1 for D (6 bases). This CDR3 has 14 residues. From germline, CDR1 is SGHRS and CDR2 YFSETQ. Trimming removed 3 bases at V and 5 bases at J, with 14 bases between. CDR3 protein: CASSSLGGLETQYF. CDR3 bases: TGCGCCAGCAGCTCCCTAGGGGGTCTGGAGACCCAGTACTTC.

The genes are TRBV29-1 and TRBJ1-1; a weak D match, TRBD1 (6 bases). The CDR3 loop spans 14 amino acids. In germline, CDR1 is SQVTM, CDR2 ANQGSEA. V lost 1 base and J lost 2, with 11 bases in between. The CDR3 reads CSVEALGHNTEAFF. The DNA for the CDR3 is TGCAGCGTTGAAGCCCTGGGACACAACACTGAAGCTTTCTTT. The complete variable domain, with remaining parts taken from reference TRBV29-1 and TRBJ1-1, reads SAVISQKPSRDICQRGTSLTIQCQVDSQVTMMFWYRQQPGQSLTLIATANQGSEATYESGFVIDKFPISRPNLTFSTLTVSNMSPEDSSIYLCSVEALGHNTEAFFGQGTRLTVV.

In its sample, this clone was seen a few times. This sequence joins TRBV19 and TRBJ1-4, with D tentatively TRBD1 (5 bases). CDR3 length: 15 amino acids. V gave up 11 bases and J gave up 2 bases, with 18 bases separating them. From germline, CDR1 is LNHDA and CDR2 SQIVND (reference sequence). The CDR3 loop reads CARGKGGATNEKLFF. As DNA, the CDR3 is TGTGCCCGGGGGAAAGGAGGGGCGACTAATGAAAAACTGTTTTTT. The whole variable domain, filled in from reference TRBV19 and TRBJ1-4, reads DGGITQSPKYLFRKEGQNVTLSCEQNLNHDAMYWYRQDPGQGLRLIYYSQIVNDFQKGDIAEGYSVSREKKESFPLTVTSAQKNPTAFYLCARGKGGATNEKLFFGSGTQLSVL.

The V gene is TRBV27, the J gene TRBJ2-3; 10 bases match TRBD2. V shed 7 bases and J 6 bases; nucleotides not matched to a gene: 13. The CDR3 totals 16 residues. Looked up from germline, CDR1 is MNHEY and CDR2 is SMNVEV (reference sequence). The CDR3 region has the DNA TGTGCCAGCACTCTCAGGCTAGCGGGGGCCGGGGATACGCAGTATTTT. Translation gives CASTLRLAGAGDTQYF.